Reported below is one T cell receptor beta chain. At collection, donors were nominally healthy, but unrecorded immune exposures were probable. Germline CDR1 is LNHNV and CDR2 is YYDKDF (reference sequence). Trimming removed 4 bases from V and 3 bases from J; junction bases left unmatched: 4. The CDR3 runs 15 residues. Primers: 60 Vbeta forward and 13 Jbeta reverse. TCRdb's copy holds only in-frame clones and misses some; the assay was immunoSEQ multiplex PCR. This listing includes about 48,000 clones. This sample is part of a study of cytomegalovirus exposure and HLA in healthy donors. The wider study: Among 150 million to 200 million T cells, an earlier analysis found 95 million to 140 million unique TCR beta sequences.

The TCR originated in a male donor in good health and CMV-seropositive. Sequenced input: PBMCs. The rearrangement joins TRBV15 to TRBJ2-1, with TRBD1 matching 9 bases. The CDR3 region has the DNA TGTGCCACCAGCACCGGGACAGGGTTCTACAATGAGCAGTTCTTC. Translated, it gives CATSTGTGFYNEQFF.